This TCR beta chain appears in the sequencing data of a study of breast tumors, draining lymph nodes, adjacent tissues. Overall study findings and caveats: Compared with lymph nodes, tumors were less diverse; compared with nontumor tissue, more.

Samples came from axillary lymph nodes draining the breast cancer. This clonotype appeared many times. Its target is not known. This CDR3 spans 16 amino acids. V gave up 4 bases and J gave up 7 bases; unmatched junction bases: 11. Germline CDR1 SNHLY, CDR2 FYNNEI. From the multiplex PCR reads, TCRdb called clonotypes with MiXCR, one entry per CDR3 protein. This sample carries about 230,000 distinct CDR3 sequences, about 34% of them seen once, and the ten largest clones take just over 1.4%. The V gene is TRBV2, the J gene TRBJ2-1; TRBD1 agrees at 9 bases. Source material: axillary lymph node tissue. The clonotype comes from a female donor with breast cancer. Some clones in this sample may be carry-over from other donors' samples. CDR3 residues: CASSGPRDRARNEQFF. The CDR3 DNA is TGTGCCAGCAGTGGGCCCCGGGACAGGGCTAGGAATGAGCAGTTCTTC.